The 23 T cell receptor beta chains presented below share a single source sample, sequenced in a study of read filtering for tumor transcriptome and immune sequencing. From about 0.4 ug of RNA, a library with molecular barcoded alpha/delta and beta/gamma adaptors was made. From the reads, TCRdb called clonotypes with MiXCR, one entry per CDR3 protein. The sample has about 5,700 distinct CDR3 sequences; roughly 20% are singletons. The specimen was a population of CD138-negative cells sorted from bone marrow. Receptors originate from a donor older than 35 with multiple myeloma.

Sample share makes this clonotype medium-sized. The CDR3 loop reads CASSPDRPTNYGYTF. The DNA for the CDR3 is TGTGCCAGCAGTCCCGACAGGCCGACTAACTATGGCTACACCTTC. The rearrangement uses TRBV28 and TRBJ1-2; TRBD1 is a possible D gene (6 bases). The germline V gene has CDR1 MDHEN and CDR2 SYDVKM. CDR3 length: 15 residues. The V end lost 5 bases, the J end lost 0 bases, and 13 bases lay between the germline ends.

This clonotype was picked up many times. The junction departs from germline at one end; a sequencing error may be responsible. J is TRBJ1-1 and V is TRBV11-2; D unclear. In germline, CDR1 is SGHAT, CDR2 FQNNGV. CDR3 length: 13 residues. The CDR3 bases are TGTGCCAGCAGCTTAATTATATCCGAAAGGGCTTCCTTT. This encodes CASSLIISERASF. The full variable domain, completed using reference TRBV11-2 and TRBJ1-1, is EAGVAQSPRYKIIEKRQSVAFWCNPISGHATLYWYQQILGQGPKLLIQFQNNGVVDDSQLPKDRFSAERLKGVDSTLKIQPAKLEDSAVYLCASSLIISERASFGQGTRLTVV.

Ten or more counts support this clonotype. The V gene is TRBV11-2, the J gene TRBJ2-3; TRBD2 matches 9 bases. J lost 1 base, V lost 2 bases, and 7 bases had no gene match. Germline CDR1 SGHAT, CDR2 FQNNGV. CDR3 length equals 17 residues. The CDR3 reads CASSLLSGGWGTDTQYF. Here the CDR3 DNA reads TGTGCCAGCAGCTTACTGAGCGGGGGGTGGGGCACAGATACGCAGTATTTT.

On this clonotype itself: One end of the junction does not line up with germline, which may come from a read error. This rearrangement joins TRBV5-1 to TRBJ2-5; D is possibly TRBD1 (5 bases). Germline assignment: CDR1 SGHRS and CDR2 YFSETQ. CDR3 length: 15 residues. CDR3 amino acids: CSSLAGRIKGETQYF. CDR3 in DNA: TGCTCCAGTTTGGCAGGGCGGATTAAAGGAGAGACCCAGTACTTC.

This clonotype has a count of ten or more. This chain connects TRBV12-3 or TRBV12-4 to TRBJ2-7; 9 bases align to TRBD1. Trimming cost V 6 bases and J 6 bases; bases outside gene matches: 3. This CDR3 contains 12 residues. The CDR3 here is CASSTGGGEQYF. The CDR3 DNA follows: TGTGCCAGCAGCACAGGGGGCGGCGAGCAGTACTTC.

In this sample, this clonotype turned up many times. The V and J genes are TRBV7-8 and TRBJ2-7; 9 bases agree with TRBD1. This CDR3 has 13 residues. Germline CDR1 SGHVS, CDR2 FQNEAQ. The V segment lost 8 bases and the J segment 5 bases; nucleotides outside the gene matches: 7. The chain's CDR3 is CASAGTGKDEQYF. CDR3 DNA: TGTGCCAGCGCCGGGACAGGGAAAGACGAGCAGTACTTC.

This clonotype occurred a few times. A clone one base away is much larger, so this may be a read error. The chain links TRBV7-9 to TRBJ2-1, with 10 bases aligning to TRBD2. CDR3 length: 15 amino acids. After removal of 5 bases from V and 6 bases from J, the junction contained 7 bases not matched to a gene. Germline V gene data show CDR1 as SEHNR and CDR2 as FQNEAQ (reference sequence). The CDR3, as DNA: TGTGCCAGCAGCAACTCGGGACTAGCGACCAATGAGCAGTTCTTC. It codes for CASSNSGLATNEQFF.

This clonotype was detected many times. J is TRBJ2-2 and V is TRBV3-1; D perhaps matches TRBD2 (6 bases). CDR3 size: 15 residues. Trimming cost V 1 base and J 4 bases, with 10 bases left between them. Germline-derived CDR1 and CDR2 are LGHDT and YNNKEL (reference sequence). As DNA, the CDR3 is TGTGCCAGCAGCCAAGCGGGGACTCTCACCGGGGAGCTGTTTTTT. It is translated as CASSQAGTLTGELFF.

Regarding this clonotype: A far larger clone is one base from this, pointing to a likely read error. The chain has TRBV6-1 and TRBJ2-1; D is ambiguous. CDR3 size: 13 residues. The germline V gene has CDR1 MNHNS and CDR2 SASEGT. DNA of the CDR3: TGTGCCAACAGTTACTCGCTTCAGAATGAGCAGTTCTTC. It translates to CANSYSLQNEQFF.

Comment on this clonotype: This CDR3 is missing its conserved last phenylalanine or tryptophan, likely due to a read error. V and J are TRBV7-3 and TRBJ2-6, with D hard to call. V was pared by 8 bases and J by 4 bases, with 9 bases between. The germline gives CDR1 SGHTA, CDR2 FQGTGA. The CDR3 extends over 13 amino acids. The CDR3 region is CASGPRGANVLTL. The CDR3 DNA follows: TGTGCCAGCGGGCCCCGCGGGGCCAACGTCCTGACTCTA.

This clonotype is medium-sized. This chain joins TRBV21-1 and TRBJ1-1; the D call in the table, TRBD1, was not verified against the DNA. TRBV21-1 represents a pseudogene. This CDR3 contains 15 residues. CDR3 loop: CASSKETGEDTEAFF. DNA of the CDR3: TGTGCTAGCAGCAAAGAAACAGGGGAGGACACTGAAGCTTTCTTT.

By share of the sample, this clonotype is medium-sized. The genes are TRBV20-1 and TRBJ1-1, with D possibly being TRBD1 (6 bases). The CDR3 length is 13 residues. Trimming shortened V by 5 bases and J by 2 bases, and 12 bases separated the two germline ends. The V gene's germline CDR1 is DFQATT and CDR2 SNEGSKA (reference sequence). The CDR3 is CSARQDPNTEAFF. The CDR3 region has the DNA TGCAGTGCTCGACAGGACCCAAACACTGAAGCTTTCTTT.

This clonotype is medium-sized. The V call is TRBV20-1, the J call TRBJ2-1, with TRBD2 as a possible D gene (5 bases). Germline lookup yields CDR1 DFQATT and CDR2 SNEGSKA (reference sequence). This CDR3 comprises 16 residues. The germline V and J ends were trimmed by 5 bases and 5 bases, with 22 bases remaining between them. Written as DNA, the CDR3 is TGCAGTGCTCCCCTACCCCTCAGCGGAGCGAACAATGAGCAGTTCTTC. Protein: CSAPLPLSGANNEQFF.

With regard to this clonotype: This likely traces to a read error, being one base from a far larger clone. The CDR3 reads CAISPPGTDQPQHF. The CDR3 region has the DNA TGTGCCATCAGTCCCCCAGGGACTGATCAGCCCCAGCATTTT. V is TRBV6-2 or TRBV6-3 and J is TRBJ1-5, with D perhaps TRBD1 (5 bases). The CDR3 length is 14 residues. Germline CDR1 and CDR2: MNHEY and SVGEGT.

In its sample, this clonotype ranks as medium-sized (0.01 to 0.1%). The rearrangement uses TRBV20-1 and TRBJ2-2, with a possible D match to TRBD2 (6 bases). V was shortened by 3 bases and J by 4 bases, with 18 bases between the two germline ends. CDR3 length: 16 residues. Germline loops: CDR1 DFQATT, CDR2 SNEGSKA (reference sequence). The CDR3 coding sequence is TGCAGTGCTAGGTTTAGGAGGGGTCTGGGCACCGGGGAGCTGTTTTTT. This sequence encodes CSARFRRGLGTGELFF.

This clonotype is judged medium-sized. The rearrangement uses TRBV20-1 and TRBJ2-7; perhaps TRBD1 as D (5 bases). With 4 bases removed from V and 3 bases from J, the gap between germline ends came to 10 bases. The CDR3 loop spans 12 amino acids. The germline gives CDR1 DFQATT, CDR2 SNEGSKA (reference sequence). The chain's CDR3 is CSAIGVHYEQYF. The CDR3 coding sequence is TGCAGTGCTATAGGGGTACACTACGAGCAGTACTTC.

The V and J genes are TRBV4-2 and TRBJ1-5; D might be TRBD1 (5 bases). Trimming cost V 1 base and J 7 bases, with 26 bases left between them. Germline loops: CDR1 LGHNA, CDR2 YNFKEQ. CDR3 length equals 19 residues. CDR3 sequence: CASSQGSDIGTSTRQPQHF. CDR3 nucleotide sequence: TGTGCCAGCAGCCAAGGATCAGACATCGGGACCTCCACGAGACAGCCCCAGCATTTT.

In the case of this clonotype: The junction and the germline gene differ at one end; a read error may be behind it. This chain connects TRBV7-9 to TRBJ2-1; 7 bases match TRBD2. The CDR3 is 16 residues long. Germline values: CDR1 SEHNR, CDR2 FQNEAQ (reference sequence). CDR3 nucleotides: TGTGCCAGCAGCAACAGACAAGCGGGAACAACCAATGGGCAGTTCTTC. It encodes CASSNRQAGTTNGQFF.

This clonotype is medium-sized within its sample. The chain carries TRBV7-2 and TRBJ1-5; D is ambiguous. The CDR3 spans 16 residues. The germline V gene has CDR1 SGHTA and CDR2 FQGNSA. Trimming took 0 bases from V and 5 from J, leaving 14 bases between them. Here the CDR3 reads CASSLAGTRPDQPQHF. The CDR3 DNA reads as TGTGCCAGCAGCTTAGCGGGAACAAGGCCTGATCAGCCCCAGCATTTT.

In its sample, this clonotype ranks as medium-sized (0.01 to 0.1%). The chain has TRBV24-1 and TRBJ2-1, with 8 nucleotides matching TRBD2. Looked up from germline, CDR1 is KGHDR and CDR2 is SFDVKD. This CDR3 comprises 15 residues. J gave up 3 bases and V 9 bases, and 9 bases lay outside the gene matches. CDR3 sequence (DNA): TGTGCCACCGCCACCGGGACTAGTCTCTACAATGAGCAGTTCTTC. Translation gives CATATGTSLYNEQFF.

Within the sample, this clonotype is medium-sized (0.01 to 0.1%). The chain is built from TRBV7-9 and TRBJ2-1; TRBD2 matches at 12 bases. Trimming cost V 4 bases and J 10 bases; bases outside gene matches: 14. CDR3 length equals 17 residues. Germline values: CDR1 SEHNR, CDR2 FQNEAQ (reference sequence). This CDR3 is CASSSGLAGTLKKEQFF. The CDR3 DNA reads TGTGCCAGCAGCTCCGGACTAGCGGGAACCTTGAAAAAAGAGCAGTTCTTC. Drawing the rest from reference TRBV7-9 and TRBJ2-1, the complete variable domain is DTGVSQNPRHKITKRGQNVTFRCDPISEHNRLYWYRQTLGQGPEFLTYFQNEAQLEKSRLLSDRFSAERPKGSFSTLEIQRTEQGDSAMYLCASSSGLAGTLKKEQFFGPGTRLTVL.

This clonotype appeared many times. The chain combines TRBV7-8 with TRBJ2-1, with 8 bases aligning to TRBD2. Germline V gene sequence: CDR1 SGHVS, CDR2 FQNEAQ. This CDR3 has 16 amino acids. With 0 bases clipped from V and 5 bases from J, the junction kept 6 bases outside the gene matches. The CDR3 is CASSLATGGPNNEQFF. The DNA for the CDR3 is TGTGCCAGCAGCTTAGCGACGGGAGGGCCTAACAATGAGCAGTTCTTC.

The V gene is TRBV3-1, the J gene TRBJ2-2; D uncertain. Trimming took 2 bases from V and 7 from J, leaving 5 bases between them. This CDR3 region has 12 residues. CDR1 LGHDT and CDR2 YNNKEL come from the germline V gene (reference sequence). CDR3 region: CASSQTNGELFF. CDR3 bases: TGTGCCAGCAGCCAAACAAACGGGGAGCTGTTTTTT.